This TCR beta chain was sequenced during a study of cytomegalovirus exposure and HLA in healthy donors. In its sample, this clone was seen once. TCRdb keeps only in-frame clones here, not all; method: immunoSEQ multiplex PCR. The sample carries some 140,000 clones, approximately 87% recorded once. The CDR3 totals 17 residues. From germline, CDR1 is LNHDA and CDR2 SQIVND (reference sequence). Trimming cost V 2 bases and J 4 bases; bases outside gene matches: 9. This chain uses TRBV19 with TRBJ2-1; 9 bases are a match to TRBD1. This clonotype was sampled from a man aged 18 to 30 in good health and CMV-seronegative. Sequenced: PBMCs. The CDR3: CASSILPSGQGYNEQFF. CDR3 bases: TGTGCCAGTAGTATACTCCCTTCGGGACAGGGTTACAATGAGCAGTTCTTC.